The 27 T cell receptor beta chains given below trace back to one sample, sequenced in a study of cytomegalovirus exposure and HLA in healthy donors. Primers: 60 Vbeta forward and 13 Jbeta reverse. Clones were sequenced by immunoSEQ multiplex PCR, and TCRdb holds only the in-frame ones, with some missing. The sample shows about 120,000 clones, 80% of them seen only once. Material for sequencing was PBMCs. Receptors originate from a female donor in good health and CMV-seropositive.

The chain joins TRBV30 to TRBJ2-3; maybe TRBD1 (6 bases). The CDR3 is 15 residues long. In germline, CDR1 is GTSNPN, CDR2 SVGIG (reference sequence). Trimming pared 0 bases from V and 1 base from J, leaving 11 bases between. The CDR3 spells CAWSVRGMGTDTQYF. CDR3 nucleotides: TGTGCCTGGAGTGTTAGGGGGATGGGCACAGATACGCAGTATTTT.

This rearrangement joins TRBV7-6 to TRBJ1-4, with D possibly TRBD1 on 6 matching bases. Trimming took off 5 bases at V and 4 bases at J, with 11 bases between the two ends. CDR3 length: 14 residues. The V gene's germline CDR1 is SGHVS and CDR2 FNYEAQ. CDR3 protein: CASSVGTLNEKLFF. CDR3 DNA: TGTGCCAGCAGCGTGGGGACACTTAATGAAAAACTGTTTTTT.

This chain joins TRBV25-1 and TRBJ2-1, with 12 bases aligning to TRBD1. Germline V lookup: CDR1 MGHDK, CDR2 SYGVNS. This CDR3 is 14 amino acids long. Unmatched junction bases numbered 5, after V lost 6 bases and J lost 8 bases. CDR3 DNA: TGTGCCAGCAGCTCCGGGACAGGGGGCTATGAGCAGTTCTTC. The encoded protein is CASSSGTGGYEQFF.

V gene TRBV27 combines with J gene TRBJ2-1; 11 bases line up with TRBD2. The V gene's germline CDR1 is MNHEY and CDR2 SMNVEV (reference sequence). The ends lost 4 bases at V and 5 bases at J; junction bases unmatched: 7. This CDR3 region has 16 residues. CDR3 loop: CASSSLLAGANNEQFF. In DNA, the CDR3 is TGTGCCAGCAGTTCCCTACTAGCGGGGGCGAACAATGAGCAGTTCTTC.

The rearrangement uses TRBV7-2 and TRBJ1-6; TRBD1 aligns across 7 bases. J gave up 6 bases and V 2 bases, and 10 bases lay outside the gene matches. This CDR3 contains 17 residues. Looked up from germline, CDR1 is SGHTA and CDR2 is FQGNSA. CDR3 loop: CASSLNGRGQINSPLHF. DNA of the CDR3: TGTGCCAGCAGCTTAAATGGCCGGGGACAGATTAATTCACCCCTCCACTTT.

This clone has a handful of counts. V is TRBV19 and J is TRBJ1-1, with D possibly being TRBD1 (6 bases). The V end was cut by 8 bases, the J end by 0 bases, with 13 bases between. The CDR3 is made up of 14 amino acids. In germline, CDR1 is LNHDA, CDR2 SQIVND (reference sequence). The DNA of the CDR3 is TGTGCCAGTTTACAGGGCGACGTGAACACTGAAGCTTTCTTT. Translation gives CASLQGDVNTEAFF.

V is TRBV13 and J is TRBJ2-1; 12 positions agree with TRBD2. V lost 5 bases, J lost 9 bases, and 14 bases stayed unmatched. Germline loops: CDR1 PRHDT, CDR2 FYEKMQ (reference sequence). There are 17 residues in the CDR3. CDR3 sequence reads: CASSLRDLWGLAGEQFF. CDR3 nucleotides: TGTGCCAGCAGCCTAAGGGATCTGTGGGGACTAGCGGGTGAGCAGTTCTTC.

This chain links TRBV9 with TRBJ2-6, with TRBD2 matching 7 bases. J gave up 0 bases and V 1 base, and 16 bases lay outside the gene matches. Germline V gives CDR1 SGDLS, CDR2 YYNGEE. This CDR3 has 21 residues. The CDR3 protein is CASSVTPGPLSGNSGANVLTF. The CDR3 DNA sequence: TGTGCCAGCAGCGTAACACCCGGGCCATTGAGCGGGAACTCTGGGGCCAACGTCCTGACTTTC.

The gene calls are TRBV5-6 and TRBJ2-1; a weak D match, TRBD2 (5 bases). V lost 1 base, J lost 7 bases, and 12 bases lay in between. The CDR3 extends over 14 amino acids. Germline V CDR1 and CDR2: SGHDT, YYEEEE. The CDR3 DNA follows: TGTGCCAGCAGCTTGTCGCTAGCTCGAAATGAGCAGTTCTTC. As protein: CASSLSLARNEQFF. Drawing the rest from reference TRBV5-6 and TRBJ2-1, the complete variable domain is DAGVTQSPTHLIKTRGQQVTLRCSPKSGHDTVSWYQQALGQGPQFIFQYYEEEERQRGNFPDRFSGHQFPNYSSELNVNALLLGDSALYLCASSLSLARNEQFFGPGTRLTVL.

This clone was recorded once. V is TRBV10-2 and J is TRBJ2-7; 8 bases fit TRBD1. The CDR3 loop spans 14 amino acids. Unmatched junction bases numbered 4, after V lost 5 bases and J lost 1 base. Germline V gene lookup returns CDR1 WSHSY and CDR2 SAAADI. The CDR3 reads CASSSQGVSYEQYF. DNA for the CDR3: TGCGCCAGCAGTTCACAGGGGGTTTCCTACGAGCAGTACTTC.

The chain uses TRBV2 and TRBJ2-5, with 13 nucleotides matching TRBD2. This CDR3 spans 16 amino acids. Trimming at V came to 4 bases and at J to 2 bases, leaving 4 bases not matched to a gene. Germline loops: CDR1 SNHLY, CDR2 FYNNEI. The CDR3 nucleotides are TGTGCCAGCAGTGTGGGACTAGCGGGGTGGCAAGAGACCCAGTACTTC. This encodes CASSVGLAGWQETQYF.

The chain has TRBV7-2 and TRBJ1-5; D is unclear. The CDR3 sequence is 14 residues long. The germline V gene has CDR1 SGHTA and CDR2 FQGNSA. Trimming cost V 2 bases and J 1 base, with 6 bases left between them. CDR3 DNA sequence: TGTGCCAGCAGCTTATTACAGAGCAATCAGCCCCAGCATTTT. Translating it yields CASSLLQSNQPQHF.

V gene TRBV11-1 combines with J gene TRBJ2-7; 11 bases are a match to TRBD2. Germline CDR1 SGHAT, CDR2 FQDESV (reference sequence). V lost 1 base and J lost 7; bases outside the gene matches: 12. CDR3 length: 17 residues. The CDR3 region has the DNA TGTGCCAGCAGCTTAGGCCTCTTAGCGGGGGGGCCGCGGGAGCAGTACTTC. Protein sequence: CASSLGLLAGGPREQYF.

The gene calls are TRBV27 and TRBJ1-1; D is perhaps TRBD1 (5 bases). The V end lost 3 bases, the J end lost 6 bases, and 8 bases lay between the germline ends. The germline gives CDR1 MNHEY, CDR2 SMNVEV (reference sequence). This CDR3 comprises 12 residues. The CDR3 DNA sequence: TGTGCCAGCAGTTTGCCGGGGGCTGAAGCTTTCTTT. This gives the protein CASSLPGAEAFF.

The chain combines TRBV5-4 with TRBJ1-1; 7 bases align to TRBD1. Trimming at V came to 4 bases and at J to 0 bases, leaving 9 bases not matched to a gene. The CDR3 contains 16 residues. Germline assignment: CDR1 SGHNT and CDR2 YYREEE (reference sequence). CDR3 sequence: CASSRGQNYMNTEAFF. CDR3 nucleotide sequence: TGTGCCAGCAGCCGGGGACAGAACTACATGAACACTGAAGCTTTCTTT.

The chain joins TRBV6-1 to TRBJ2-1; 7 bases align to TRBD1. The CDR3 has 15 residues. J was trimmed by 0 bases and V by 2 bases; bases with no gene match: 1. Germline V gene lookup returns CDR1 MNHNS and CDR2 SASEGT. As DNA, the CDR3 is TGTGCCAGCAGTGAATCAGGGGGCTCCTACAATGAGCAGTTCTTC. Translation: CASSESGGSYNEQFF.

V usage is TRBV5-1 and J usage is TRBJ2-2; a weak D match, TRBD1 (6 bases). V was shortened by 7 bases and J by 1 base, with 11 bases between the two germline ends. This CDR3 contains 14 residues. CDR1 and CDR2 from the germline V gene are SGHRS and YFSETQ. The CDR3 is CASEEGQNTGELFF. DNA for the CDR3: TGCGCCAGCGAAGAGGGACAGAACACCGGGGAGCTGTTTTTT.

The gene calls are TRBV28 and TRBJ1-2; D not resolved. This CDR3 comprises 14 residues. Trimming shortened V by 5 bases and J by 3 bases, and 13 bases separated the two germline ends. Germline V gene sequence: CDR1 MDHEN, CDR2 SYDVKM. The CDR3 DNA reads TGTGCCAGCAGTCCAATGAAAGAGTACTATGGCTACACCTTC. Protein: CASSPMKEYYGYTF.

The chain couples TRBV29-1 to TRBJ1-5; 7 bases are a match to TRBD1. The CDR3 covers 14 residues. Trimming at V came to 7 bases and at J to 2 bases, leaving 8 bases not matched to a gene. Per germline, CDR1 SQVTM and CDR2 ANQGSEA. DNA for the CDR3: TGCAGCGCTACGACAGGGAATGGCAATCAGCCCCAGCATTTT. Protein sequence: CSATTGNGNQPQHF.

The rearrangement uses TRBV4-1 and TRBJ2-6; D gene ambiguous. V lost 0 bases and J 1 base, leaving 10 bases between the germline ends. This CDR3 is built from 17 residues. CDR1 and CDR2 (germline): MGHRA, YSYEKL. CDR3 nucleotides: TGCGCCAGCAGCCAAGAGCCCGGGTTATCTGGGGCCAACGTCCTGACTTTC. Residues: CASSQEPGLSGANVLTF.

The V and J genes are TRBV15 and TRBJ1-1; D gene unclear. Germline CDR1 and CDR2: LNHNV and YYDKDF (reference sequence). Between the trimmed V and J ends, which lost 1 base and 1 base, there was a span of 10 bases. There are 15 residues in the CDR3. CDR3 protein: CATSRGSRSNTEAFF. The CDR3 DNA reads TGTGCCACCAGCAGAGGGAGTCGGTCGAACACTGAAGCTTTCTTT.

This chain uses TRBV15 with TRBJ2-2, with 10 nucleotides matching TRBD1. The CDR3 length is 15 residues. Germline V gives CDR1 LNHNV, CDR2 YYDKDF (reference sequence). Trimming cost V 4 bases and J 4 bases; bases outside gene matches: 3. CDR3 nucleotides: TGTGCCACCAGCAAACGGACAGGGGGCACCGGGGAGCTGTTTTTT. Protein product: CATSKRTGGTGELFF.

This clone was observed once. This chain joins TRBV7-6 and TRBJ1-5; the match to TRBD1 covers 8 bases. V trimming: 4 bases; J trimming: 5 bases; junction bases outside the gene matches: 1. Germline lookup yields CDR1 SGHVS and CDR2 FNYEAQ. This CDR3 region has 13 residues. DNA of the CDR3: TGTGCCAGCAGCTCACAGGGGGATCAGCCCCAGCATTTT. This encodes CASSSQGDQPQHF.

The chain carries TRBV2 and TRBJ1-6; the D is unclear. The germline V and J ends were trimmed by 4 bases and 3 bases, with 7 bases remaining between them. Per the germline V gene, CDR1 is SNHLY and CDR2 is FYNNEI. The CDR3 has 14 amino acids. In nucleotides, the CDR3 is TGTGCCAGCAGTGTTGAGGTCTATAATTCACCCCTCCACTTT. Residues: CASSVEVYNSPLHF.

The genes are TRBV5-6 and TRBJ1-3; D is possibly TRBD1 (5 bases). CDR1 and CDR2 from the germline V gene are SGHDT and YYEEEE. Trimming took off 1 base at V and 0 bases at J, with 8 bases between the two ends. The CDR3 is 15 residues long. In nucleotides, the CDR3 is TGTGCCAGCAGCTTGTCCGGGGGCTCTGGAAACACCATATATTTT. This gives the protein CASSLSGGSGNTIYF.

This chain uses TRBV11-3 with TRBJ2-1; the D gene is possibly TRBD2 (5 bases). Germline V gives CDR1 SGHNT, CDR2 YENEEA. The CDR3 has 17 amino acids. V shed 1 base and J shed 0 bases, with 13 bases lying between them. CDR3 nucleotide sequence: TGTGCCAGCAGCTTAGGGAACGGGATCAGCTCCTACAATGAGCAGTTCTTC. Amino acid sequence: CASSLGNGISSYNEQFF.

The gene calls are TRBV5-1 and TRBJ2-7, with 8 bases that match TRBD1. CDR1 is SGHRS and CDR2 is YFSETQ in the germline V gene. The CDR3 loop spans 15 amino acids. V trimming: 4 bases; J trimming: 5 bases; junction bases outside the gene matches: 11. CDR3 in DNA: TGCGCCAGCAGCCTACCACAGGGGGGCCTGGACGAGCAGTACTTC. Protein: CASSLPQGGLDEQYF.